A single sample gave rise to the 25 T cell receptor beta chains below, sequenced in a study of T cell repertoires in cytomegalovirus infection. MiXCR was run by TCRdb on the reads, yielding one entry per CDR3 protein. The profile shows around 740,000 distinct CDR3 sequences, roughly a third of them singletons. The material sequenced was PBMCs. Source of these receptors: a human donor in good health (CMV status not recorded). Some clones in this sample may be carry-over from other donors' samples.

This clonotype was counted only a few times. The chain employs TRBV7-6 and TRBJ1-4, with D hard to call. V gave up 0 bases and J gave up 7 bases, with 6 bases separating them. Germline V lookup: CDR1 SGHVS, CDR2 FNYEAQ. The CDR3 spans 13 residues. CDR3 region: CASSLAVREKLFF. As DNA, the CDR3 is TGTGCCAGCAGCTTAGCAGTACGTGAAAAACTGTTTTTT. Filled out from reference TRBV7-6 and TRBJ1-4, the complete variable domain reads GAGVSQSPRYKVTKRGQDVALRCDPISGHVSLYWYRQALGQGPEFLTYFNYEAQQDKSGLPNDRFSAERPEGSISTLTIQRTEQRDSAMYRCASSLAVREKLFFGSGTQLSVL.

There are a few counts of this clonotype. The rearrangement links TRBV7-9 to TRBJ1-1; the D is unclear. The CDR3 is 17 residues long. The ends were cut back, 5 bases at V and 1 base at J, with 20 bases in the middle. Germline values: CDR1 SEHNR, CDR2 FQNEAQ (reference sequence). DNA of the CDR3: TGTGCCAGCAGCCGAACTAAAATCGGGCCCGCGAACACTGAAGCTTTCTTT. It translates to CASSRTKIGPANTEAFF.

This rearrangement joins TRBV12-3 or TRBV12-4 to TRBJ2-7, with D tentatively TRBD2 (5 bases). CDR3 length: 13 residues. Deletions cut 7 bases from V and 6 bases from J, with 16 bases between. The CDR3 loop is CASTPFGLGEQYF. CDR3 nucleotides: TGTGCCAGCACCCCTTTCGGACTGGGCGAGCAGTACTTC.

This clonotype appeared a few times. The CDR3 is CASSVAGGVEQFF. The CDR3 DNA reads TGTGCCAGCAGCGTAGCGGGAGGGGTTGAGCAGTTCTTC. V gene TRBV12-3 or TRBV12-4 combines with J gene TRBJ2-1, with 11 nucleotides matching TRBD2. The V and J ends lost 6 bases and 9 bases, in that order; junction bases with no gene match: 4. This CDR3 region has 13 residues.

The chain joins TRBV28 to TRBJ2-7; 12 bases fit TRBD2. The CDR3 totals 14 residues. Germline CDR1 MDHEN, CDR2 SYDVKM. J was trimmed by 4 bases and V by 10 bases; bases with no gene match: 8. The CDR3 protein is CATETSGSEYEQYF. The CDR3 DNA reads TGTGCCACCGAGACTAGCGGGAGTGAATACGAGCAGTACTTC.

This clonotype has ten or more counts. The V call is TRBV28, the J call TRBJ1-5; 7 bases align to TRBD1. With V trimmed by 6 bases and J by 7 bases, 15 bases remained unmatched. This CDR3 has 16 amino acids. Germline V lookup: CDR1 MDHEN, CDR2 SYDVKM. The CDR3 loop is CASSPRGGGAGQPQHF. As DNA, the CDR3 is TGTGCCAGCAGCCCCCGTGGAGGGGGCGCTGGACAGCCCCAGCATTTT.

J is TRBJ1-5 and V is TRBV28; D call uncertain. This CDR3 spans 13 amino acids. Trimming took off 3 bases at V and 5 bases at J, with 8 bases between the two ends. Germline V gives CDR1 MDHEN, CDR2 SYDVKM. The CDR3 DNA sequence: TGTGCCAGCAGTTTTCCTCCCTATCAGCCCCAGCATTTT. Translation gives CASSFPPYQPQHF.

This clonotype showed up just a few times. This chain joins TRBV7-2 and TRBJ2-7; TRBD2 matches at 7 bases. CDR1 is SGHTA, CDR2 FQGNSA, per germline. The CDR3 runs 15 residues. V lost 5 bases to trimming and J lost 4 bases; unmatched junction nucleotides: 11. CDR3 amino acids: CASSPLTSWEYEQYF. CDR3 sequence (DNA): TGTGCCAGCAGCCCCCTGACTAGCTGGGAGTACGAGCAGTACTTC.

On this clonotype itself: Since no conserved phenylalanine or tryptophan closes the CDR3, a read error is the likely cause. The J gene is TRBJ1-5, the V gene TRBV7-1, with D tentatively TRBD1 (6 bases). TRBV7-1 is annotated as an ORF whose role is uncertain. The CDR3 has 16 residues. V was trimmed by 5 bases and J by 1 base, leaving 15 bases between them. The CDR3: CASSPYRDASNQPQHL. CDR3 nucleotide sequence: TGTGCCAGCAGCCCCTACAGGGACGCAAGCAATCAGCCCCAGCATTTG.

J is TRBJ1-5 and V is TRBV19, with TRBD1 as a possible D gene (6 bases). The CDR3 length is 15 residues. CDR1 and CDR2 (germline): LNHDA, SQIVND (reference sequence). Trimming shortened V by 6 bases and J by 3 bases, and 15 bases separated the two germline ends. The CDR3 protein is CASSIIGQFNQPQHF. The CDR3 DNA follows: TGTGCCAGTAGCATTATAGGACAGTTCAATCAGCCCCAGCATTTT.

The gene calls are TRBV19 and TRBJ1-3, with TRBD1 matching 9 bases. V shed 8 bases, J shed 0 bases, and the junction held 5 bases outside the gene matches. Looked up from germline, CDR1 is LNHDA and CDR2 is SQIVND (reference sequence). The CDR3 runs to 15 residues. CDR3 in DNA: TGTGCCAGTTCACAGGGGGCTTTCTCTGGAAACACCATATATTTT. Protein product: CASSQGAFSGNTIYF.

The gene calls are TRBV4-2 and TRBJ2-7; 8 bases are a match to TRBD2. With V trimmed by 2 bases and J by 4 bases, 7 bases remained unmatched. Germline V lookup: CDR1 LGHNA, CDR2 YNFKEQ. This CDR3 has 15 amino acids. This CDR3 reads CASSQRASGSYEQYF. Written as DNA, the CDR3 is TGTGCCAGCAGCCAAAGGGCTAGCGGGTCTTACGAGCAGTACTTC.

The chain has TRBV15 and TRBJ1-1, with D hard to call. The germline V gene encodes CDR1 LNHNV and CDR2 YYDKDF (reference sequence). CDR3 length: 14 residues. V was trimmed by 4 bases and J by 6 bases, leaving 15 bases between them. This chain's CDR3 is CATSIFTEGSEAFF. In DNA form, the CDR3 reads TGTGCCACCAGCATATTCACAGAGGGTTCTGAAGCTTTCTTT.

The V and J genes are TRBV28 and TRBJ2-4; 7 nucleotides agree with TRBD1. Germline lookup yields CDR1 MDHEN and CDR2 SYDVKM. This CDR3 spans 17 amino acids. V gave up 5 bases and J gave up 0 bases; unmatched junction bases: 10. CDR3 region: CASSLHTGAQAKNIQYF. In DNA form, the CDR3 reads TGTGCCAGCAGTCTACATACAGGGGCGCAAGCCAAAAACATTCAGTACTTC.

The rearrangement joins TRBV12-3 or TRBV12-4 to TRBJ2-2; 12 bases are shared with TRBD2. The CDR3 has 15 residues. The trim removed 5 bases at V and 6 bases at J, leaving 4 bases unmatched. The CDR3, as DNA: TGTGCCAGCAGTGGACTAGCGGGGTGTTCCGGGGAGCTGTTTTTT. This translates into CASSGLAGCSGELFF.

This sequence joins TRBV7-6 and TRBJ1-1; the D is unclear. This CDR3 comprises 15 residues. The V gene's germline CDR1 is SGHVS and CDR2 FNYEAQ. V was pared by 0 bases and J by 2 bases, with 10 bases between. CDR3 region: CASSLARPKNTEAFF. CDR3 DNA: TGTGCCAGCAGCTTAGCCCGTCCGAAAAACACTGAAGCTTTCTTT.

This clonotype occurred a few times. The rearrangement links TRBV19 to TRBJ2-6; either TRBD1 or TRBD2 may supply D (6 bases each). Germline V CDR1 and CDR2: LNHDA, SQIVND (reference sequence). The ends were cut back, 6 bases at V and 0 bases at J, with 15 bases in the middle. CDR3 size: 17 residues. CDR3: CASRGGNSGSGANVLTF. Here the CDR3 DNA reads TGTGCCAGTAGAGGGGGGAACAGCGGCTCTGGGGCCAACGTCCTGACTTTC.

Notes on this clonotype: Compared with germline, one end of the junction differs, possibly owing to a read error. The V gene is TRBV2, the J gene TRBJ1-2; no clear D gene. Germline CDR1 reads SNHLY; CDR2 reads FYNNEI. This CDR3 is 15 amino acids long. The CDR3 protein is CDSIERHGTNYGYTF. CDR3 nucleotide sequence: TGTGACAGCATAGAGAGACACGGGACTAACTATGGCTACACCTTC.

The J gene is TRBJ2-7, the V gene TRBV19; 8 positions match TRBD1. V was clipped by 1 base and J by 2 bases; unmatched bases: 7. The V gene's germline CDR1 is LNHDA and CDR2 SQIVND (reference sequence). CDR3 length: 16 amino acids. CDR3 in amino acids: CASSIGAGTGAYEQYF. The CDR3, as DNA: TGTGCCAGTAGTATAGGAGCCGGGACAGGAGCCTACGAGCAGTACTTC.

This chain links TRBV24-1 with TRBJ1-3, with D possibly being TRBD1 (6 bases). Germline V gene lookup returns CDR1 KGHDR and CDR2 SFDVKD. The CDR3 contains 17 residues. The V gene lost 4 bases and the J gene lost 3 bases, with 18 bases spanning the gap. Here the CDR3 DNA reads TGTGCCACCAGTGAACTACAGGGATCCTCTGGTGGAAACACCATATATTTT. Amino acid sequence: CATSELQGSSGGNTIYF.

The chain joins TRBV10-3 to TRBJ1-2, with unresolved D. V shed 7 bases and J shed 8 bases, with 11 bases lying between them. Germline V gene sequence: CDR1 ENHRY, CDR2 SYGVKD. There are 11 residues in the CDR3. CDR3 loop: CAITDGEGYTF. CDR3 coding DNA: TGTGCCATCACGGACGGGGAGGGCTACACCTTC.

The chain recombines TRBV19 with TRBJ1-5; a weak D match, TRBD1 (6 bases). The length of the CDR3 is 13 residues. CDR1 and CDR2 from the germline V gene are LNHDA and SQIVND (reference sequence). The V and J ends lost 10 bases and 5 bases respectively, with 15 bases between them. CDR3 coding DNA: TGTGCCATCGCACAGGGTGGAGATCAGCCCCAGCATTTT. Encoded protein: CAIAQGGDQPQHF.

The chain carries TRBV9 and TRBJ2-7, with D possibly being TRBD2 (6 bases). CDR1 and CDR2 from the germline V gene are SGDLS and YYNGEE. The V gene lost 2 bases and the J gene lost 5 bases, with 14 bases spanning the gap. The CDR3 runs 14 residues. The CDR3 here is CASSVGGWPHEQYF. In DNA, the CDR3 is TGTGCCAGCAGCGTGGGGGGATGGCCTCACGAGCAGTACTTC.

For the CDR3, the DNA is TGCGCCAGCAGCTCGGGGACAGGGATGTCGCTCCACTTT. Amino acid sequence: CASSSGTGMSLHF. The V gene is TRBV5-1, the J gene TRBJ1-6; 9 bases match TRBD1. With V trimmed by 3 bases and J by 16 bases, 8 bases remained unmatched. This CDR3 contains 13 residues. CDR1 and CDR2 from the germline V gene are SGHRS and YFSETQ.

In its sample, this clonotype was seen a few times. The chain employs TRBV30 and TRBJ1-2; no definite D call. CDR1 and CDR2 from the germline V gene are GTSNPN and SVGIG (reference sequence). CDR3 length: 12 amino acids. Trimming stripped 4 bases from V and 5 bases from J, with 11 bases between. CDR3 DNA: TGTGCCTGGATAGGGCAGACATATGGCTACACCTTC. Amino acids: CAWIGQTYGYTF.